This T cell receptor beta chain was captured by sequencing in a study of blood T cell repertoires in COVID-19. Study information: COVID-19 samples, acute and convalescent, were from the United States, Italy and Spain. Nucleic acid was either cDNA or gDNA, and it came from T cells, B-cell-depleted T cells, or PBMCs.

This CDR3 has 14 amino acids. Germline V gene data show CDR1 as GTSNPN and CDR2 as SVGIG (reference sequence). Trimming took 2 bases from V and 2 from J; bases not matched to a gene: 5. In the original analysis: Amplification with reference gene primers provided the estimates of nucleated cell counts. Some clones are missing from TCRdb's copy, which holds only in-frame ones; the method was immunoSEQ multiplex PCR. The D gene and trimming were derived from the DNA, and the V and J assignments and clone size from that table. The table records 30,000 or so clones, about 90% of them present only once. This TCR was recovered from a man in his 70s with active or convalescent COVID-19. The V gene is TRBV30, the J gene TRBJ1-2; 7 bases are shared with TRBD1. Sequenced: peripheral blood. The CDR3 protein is CAWSLDRRNYGYTF. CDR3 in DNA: TGTGCCTGGAGTTTGGACAGGAGAAACTATGGCTACACCTTC.